The sequence of this T cell receptor delta chain was determined in a study of γδ T cells in repeated Plasmodium falciparum infection (dated by TCRdb to the early 2020s). Some background on the complete study: Malian children exposed to intense seasonal malaria transmission were enrolled in the natural-infection arm and compared with Australian children matched for age and gender. Malian gammadelta TCR repertoires were analysed cross-sectionally in periods with no transmission and longitudinally across episodes of acute febrile malaria. Samples from controlled-infection subjects were taken at baseline, right before selected infections, and 21 days after each infection. Five malaria-naive U.S. adults underwent four controlled human malaria infections by bites from P. falciparum NF54-infected Anopheles stephensi mosquitoes over approximately 640 days. The study examined how repeated Plasmodium falciparum infection shapes the human gammadelta T cell repertoire, using natural infection in Mali and controlled human malaria infection.

For bulk TCR repertoire analysis, Vgamma9/Vdelta2+ and Vdelta2-negative gammadelta T cell populations were isolated by flow sorting from peripheral blood mononuclear cells. Paper-wide results and their limitations: Vgamma9/Vdelta2+ TCR repertoires showed a highly stable polyclonal repertoire over time and infection, with many inter-individual overlapping TCRgamma sequences. Compared with Australian children, Malian children appeared to have Vdelta2-negative gammadelta TCR repertoires that were more clonally expanded, less diverse and less shared. The controlled-infection cohort was small, limiting analysis of inter-individual variability in gammadelta T cell responses. Repeated controlled infections appeared to drive waves of new clonotype selection in Vdelta2-negative, largely Vdelta1+, gammadelta TCR repertoires. Generalizability was limited because the Malian cohort came from a small rural village made up predominantly of one ethnic group.

Receptors were amplified or captured by multiplex PCR. TCRdb names Illumina MiSeq as the instrument used. Every sorted gammadelta T cell sample had both its TCR gamma (TRG) and TCR delta (TRD) chains sequenced. Processing in the source paper ran as follows. The repertoire analyses used clonotype tree plots, the accumulated frequency of the top 20 clonotypes, and diversity index (DI) and D75 metrics. Clonotypes were called again by TCRdb from the public reads via CATT, and duplicate nucleotide sequences were then merged into one entry. These V and J calls are TCRdb output, not the study's own analysis. The sample table contains approximately 90,000 delta-chain clones; only one count was recorded for 0.75% to 1% of them. The ten largest clones represent roughly 9.9% of the sample. This clone has more than one count but fewer than ten. Its cognate antigen has yet to be identified. A read error likely explains why the TCRdb protein, taken from a much larger clone, differs from this DNA's translation at residue 13; the protein shown is translated from the DNA.

As encoded in the germline V gene, CDR1 is GEAIGNYY while CDR2 is EKD. From its cysteine to its phenylalanine, the CDR3 spans 18 amino acids. Only CDR3 DNA is held: 54 bases, read in frame from base 1. After removal of 3 bases from V and 4 bases from J, the junction retains 16 bases not matched to a gene. The receptor's source is a pool of human donors (malaria-infected and uninfected, not separated). The chain couples TRDV2 to TRDJ1, and TRDD3 aligns with 10 junction nucleotides. TCRdb records no J gene; here it was assigned by comparing the DNA to germline. Source material: gamma-delta T cells from blood. The CDR3 corresponds to CACDPASLGDPHIDKLIF. The DNA sequence follows: TGTGCCTGTGACCCAGCATCACTGGGGGATCCTCACATCGATAAACTCATCTTT.